This TCR beta chain is from a study of neurological immune-mediated disorders. CDR1 is DFQATT and CDR2 is SNEGSKA in the germline V gene (reference sequence). J was trimmed by 8 bases and V by 7 bases; bases with no gene match: 10. The CDR3 length is 15 residues. The table lists this clonotype with many counts. The target antigen is unknown. Whole-study findings and limits: As far as clinical or MRI features were concerned, none was associated with the multiple sclerosis repertoire cluster. No CDR3 amino acid sequences recurred among expanded clones across subjects, suggesting private repertoires in all groups.

The unsorted libraries were generated from a total of 2 million PBMCs, which had been stored in RNAlater at -80 C. Template-switch 5'RACE cDNA synthesis added a 10-nucleotide unique molecular identifier. One entry per CDR3 protein results from TCRdb running MiXCR on the 5' RACE reads. This sample has about 55,000 distinct CDR3 sequences, with roughly 4.6% found just once. The sequence came from a man aged 50 to 59 with multiple sclerosis. This sequence joins TRBV20-1 and TRBJ2-1, with 14 bases fitting TRBD2. The sequenced sample consisted of PBMCs. Here the CDR3 DNA reads TGCAGTGTTCCGGGACTAGCGGGAGCTAACGATGAGCAGTTCTTC. This translates into CSVPGLAGANDEQFF.